A single sample is the source of the 11 T cell receptor beta chains below, sequenced in a study of shared clonotypes between healthy human individuals. Using immunoSEQ multiplex PCR, the repertoire was profiled, and TCRdb retains in-frame clones only, with some absent. Of about 590,000 clones detected, around 95% appear once; the ten largest clones hold 0.085% to 0.11%. Naive CD8 cells lacked CD45RO and underwent positive selection for CCR7, leaving out terminally differentiated effector memory CD45RA+ cells. Sequencing was performed on naive CD8+ T cells sorted from blood. Receptors were obtained from a woman aged 25 to 39 in good health.

The V and J genes are TRBV4-1 and TRBJ2-7, with no clear D. The germline V gene encodes CDR1 MGHRA and CDR2 YSYEKL. CDR3 length: 14 residues. Trimming pared 1 base from V and 6 bases from J, leaving 13 bases between. CDR3 nucleotides: TGCGCCAGCAGCCAAGGCCCGTTGGTGGCCGAGCAGTACTTC. Protein: CASSQGPLVAEQYF.

J is TRBJ2-7 and V is TRBV15, with 7 bases matching TRBD2. J gave up 0 bases and V 4 bases, and 3 bases lay outside the gene matches. CDR3 length: 14 amino acids. The germline V gene has CDR1 LNHNV and CDR2 YYDKDF (reference sequence). CDR3 nucleotide sequence: TGTGCCACCAGCAACGCGGGGGTCTCCTACGAGCAGTACTTC. Translation: CATSNAGVSYEQYF.

V gene TRBV6-1 combines with J gene TRBJ1-1; TRBD1 is a possible D gene (5 bases). This CDR3 region has 13 residues. Deletions cut 6 bases from V and 5 bases from J, with 13 bases between. CDR1 MNHNS and CDR2 SASEGT come from the germline V gene. This CDR3 reads CASSGTLPTEAFF. In DNA form, the CDR3 reads TGTGCCAGCAGCGGGACCCTTCCTACTGAAGCTTTCTTT.

This clone has a single count. The rearrangement links TRBV4-2 to TRBJ2-5, with no clear D. The DNA end is a closer match to TRBJ2-7, so the J assignment may be wrong. This CDR3 comprises 13 residues. Germline lookup yields CDR1 LGHNA and CDR2 YNFKEQ. The CDR3 loop reads CASSQDGTYEQYF. The DNA of the CDR3 is TGTGCCAGCAGCCAAGATGGAACCTACGAGCAGTACTTC.

The J gene is TRBJ1-2, the V gene TRBV28; TRBD1 matches at 7 bases. Trimming removed 1 base from V and 2 bases from J; junction bases left unmatched: 4. Germline V gene sequence: CDR1 MDHEN, CDR2 SYDVKM. The CDR3 contains 15 residues. In DNA form, the CDR3 reads TGTGCCAGCAGTTTATCTCCAGGGGGGAACTATGGCTACACCTTC. Translation: CASSLSPGGNYGYTF.

This sequence joins TRBV28 and TRBJ2-2; D not resolved. The CDR3 extends over 15 amino acids. V was shortened by 2 bases and J by 0 bases, with 7 bases between the two germline ends. Germline CDR1 and CDR2: MDHEN and SYDVKM. The CDR3 DNA follows: TGTGCCAGCAGTTTACGGCAGGCGAACACCGGGGAGCTGTTTTTT. Residues: CASSLRQANTGELFF.

The gene calls are TRBV7-9 and TRBJ1-1; weak D call: TRBD1 (6 bases). CDR3 length equals 15 residues. Trimming pared 6 bases from V and 1 base from J, leaving 15 bases between. From germline, CDR1 is SEHNR and CDR2 FQNEAQ (reference sequence). The CDR3 sequence: CASRQGDSRNTEAFF. The CDR3 coding sequence is TGTGCCAGCAGACAGGGTGACAGTAGGAACACTGAAGCTTTCTTT.

The chain links TRBV7-8 to TRBJ2-2; TRBD2 matches 11 bases. Unmatched junction bases numbered 11, after V lost 5 bases and J lost 0 bases. The CDR3 consists of 19 residues. In germline, CDR1 is SGHVS, CDR2 FQNEAQ. CDR3 in DNA: TGTGCCAGCAGCCCTAAGCTAGCGGGAGGAGATACGAACACCGGGGAGCTGTTTTTT. As protein: CASSPKLAGGDTNTGELFF.

The chain employs TRBV19 and TRBJ1-5, with a tentative D call TRBD1 (5 bases). Germline V lookup: CDR1 LNHDA, CDR2 SQIVND (reference sequence). V dropped 3 bases and J dropped 5 bases, with 8 bases sitting between them. The length of the CDR3 is 13 residues. DNA of the CDR3: TGTGCCAGTAGTATGGCCAGGGATCAGCCCCAGCATTTT. This encodes CASSMARDQPQHF.

The rearrangement links TRBV29-1 to TRBJ2-7; TRBD2 agrees at 11 bases. The CDR3 loop spans 16 amino acids. The V gene's germline CDR1 is SQVTM and CDR2 ANQGSEA. V gave up 6 bases and J gave up 6 bases; unmatched junction bases: 16. The CDR3 reads CSVAPTPGTSGLEQYF. For the CDR3, the DNA is TGCAGCGTCGCGCCCACACCCGGGACTAGCGGTCTCGAGCAGTACTTC.

This chain links TRBV9 with TRBJ1-4; tentatively, D is TRBD1 (5 bases). The CDR3 spans 13 residues. Germline CDR1 and CDR2: SGDLS and YYNGEE. Trimming cost V 5 bases and J 8 bases, with 13 bases left between them. CDR3 protein: CASSGGTDEKLFF. The CDR3, as DNA: TGTGCCAGCAGTGGGGGTACGGACGAAAAACTGTTTTTT.